This T cell receptor beta chain originates from a study of technical replicates of blood from a few donors. CDR3 length equals 15 residues. Trimming removed 6 bases from V and 4 bases from J, with 16 bases in between. Germline V gives CDR1 LGHNA, CDR2 YNFKEQ. Produced via immunoSEQ multiplex PCR; TCRdb's table is partial and in-frame only. Seen here are about 72,000 clones, around 93% observed once, and the top ten hold 0.35% to 0.45%. This rearrangement joins TRBV4-2 to TRBJ2-1, with D perhaps matching TRBD1 (6 bases). Material: T cells isolated from PBMCs. This receptor was obtained from a human donor in good health. CDR3 sequence reads: CASSPDTGSYNEQFF. CDR3 coding DNA: TGTGCCAGCAGTCCGGACACAGGGTCGTACAATGAGCAGTTCTTC.